One and the same sample provided the 7 T cell receptor beta chains below, sequenced in a study of CD4 T cell repertoires in COVID-19. Using immunoSEQ multiplex PCR, the repertoire was profiled, and TCRdb retains in-frame clones only, with some absent. Of 70,000 to 95,000 clones listed, roughly 85% are singletons. The source material was CD4+ T cells from peripheral blood, sampled after recovery from COVID-19. These receptors all stem from a human donor who had COVID-19.

The chain recombines TRBV19 with TRBJ1-1, with a tentative D call TRBD1 (6 bases). CDR3 size: 16 residues. With 8 bases removed from V and 1 base from J, the gap between germline ends came to 20 bases. Germline V gives CDR1 LNHDA, CDR2 SQIVND (reference sequence). This CDR3 is CASGPRLGARNTEAFF. In DNA form, the CDR3 reads TGTGCCAGTGGACCTCGGTTGGGGGCAAGGAACACTGAAGCTTTCTTT.

This rearrangement joins TRBV19 to TRBJ2-1, with a tentative D call TRBD2 (6 bases). CDR3 length equals 19 residues. CDR1 and CDR2 from the germline V gene are LNHDA and SQIVND (reference sequence). V lost 7 bases to trimming and J lost 0 bases, with 25 bases between them. CDR3 in amino acids: CASIGTQHAPQSSYNEQFF. DNA for the CDR3: TGTGCCAGTATTGGGACTCAGCACGCCCCCCAGAGCTCCTACAATGAGCAGTTCTTC.

A few counts support this clone. This chain uses TRBV29-1 with TRBJ2-3, with 10 bases that match TRBD2. CDR1 and CDR2 (germline): SQVTM, ANQGSEA. This CDR3 region has 12 residues. With 5 bases clipped from V and 4 bases from J, the junction kept 0 bases outside the gene matches. The chain's CDR3 is CSVLAGADTQYF. CDR3 coding DNA: TGCAGCGTTCTAGCGGGGGCAGATACGCAGTATTTT.

The chain has TRBV18 and TRBJ1-2; D is undetermined. V lost 3 bases and J 5 bases, leaving 10 bases between the germline ends. The CDR3 loop spans 13 amino acids. The germline gives CDR1 KGHSH, CDR2 LQKENI. The CDR3 DNA reads as TGTGCCAGCTCACCCCCAGGCATTTATGGCTACACCTTC. Amino acid sequence: CASSPPGIYGYTF.

The CDR3 is CASSLIYSSRLAGGVEQFF. The CDR3 DNA sequence: TGTGCCAGCAGCTTAATCTATTCCTCGAGACTAGCGGGAGGAGTTGAGCAGTTCTTC. The V call is TRBV7-2, the J call TRBJ2-1; 13 bases align to TRBD2. The CDR3 covers 19 residues. Trimming took 2 bases from V and 9 from J; bases not matched to a gene: 16. Looked up from germline, CDR1 is SGHTA and CDR2 is FQGNSA.

Regarding this clone: The same CDR3 can be traced to other DNA sequences in this sample. V gene TRBV7-2 combines with J gene TRBJ1-1; D unresolved. This CDR3 is 13 amino acids long. In germline, CDR1 is SGHTA, CDR2 FQGNSA. Trimming removed 2 bases from V and 1 base from J, with 5 bases in between. CDR3 sequence: CASSLRANTEAFF. The CDR3 nucleotides are TGTGCCAGCAGCTTAAGGGCGAACACTGAAGCTTTCTTT.

The chain joins TRBV3-1 (or the pseudogene TRBV3-2) to TRBJ2-7; D gene uncertain. Trimming took off 1 base at V and 6 bases at J, with 13 bases between the two ends. This CDR3 comprises 14 residues. Germline assignment: CDR1 LGHDT and CDR2 YNNKEL (reference sequence). In nucleotides, the CDR3 is TGTGCCAGCAGCCAAGTGCAGGTTGGTTCCGAGCAGTACTTC. Translation gives CASSQVQVGSEQYF.